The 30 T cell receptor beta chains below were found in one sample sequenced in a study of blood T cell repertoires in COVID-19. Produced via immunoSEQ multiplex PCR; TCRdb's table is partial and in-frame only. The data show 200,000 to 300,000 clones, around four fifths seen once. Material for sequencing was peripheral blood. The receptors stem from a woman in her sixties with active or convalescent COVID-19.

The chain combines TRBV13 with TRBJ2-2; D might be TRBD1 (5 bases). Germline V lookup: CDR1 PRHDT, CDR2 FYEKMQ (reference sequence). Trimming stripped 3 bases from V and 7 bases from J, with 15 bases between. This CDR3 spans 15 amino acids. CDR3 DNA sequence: TGTGCCAGCAGCTTCTTTACAGGTCCGTACGGGGAGCTGTTTTTT. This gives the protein CASSFFTGPYGELFF.

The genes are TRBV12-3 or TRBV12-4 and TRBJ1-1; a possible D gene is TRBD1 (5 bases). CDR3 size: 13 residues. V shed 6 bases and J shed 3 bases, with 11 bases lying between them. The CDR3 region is CASRGASHTEAFF. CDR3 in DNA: TGTGCCAGCAGAGGGGCCAGCCACACTGAAGCTTTCTTT.

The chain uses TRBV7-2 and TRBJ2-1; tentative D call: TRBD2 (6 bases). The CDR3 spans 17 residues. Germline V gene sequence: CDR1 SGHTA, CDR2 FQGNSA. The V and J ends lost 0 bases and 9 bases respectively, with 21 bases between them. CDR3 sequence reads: CASSLAQTRGRRGEQFF. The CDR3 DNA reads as TGTGCCAGCAGCTTAGCGCAGACTAGGGGTCGTAGGGGTGAGCAGTTCTTC.

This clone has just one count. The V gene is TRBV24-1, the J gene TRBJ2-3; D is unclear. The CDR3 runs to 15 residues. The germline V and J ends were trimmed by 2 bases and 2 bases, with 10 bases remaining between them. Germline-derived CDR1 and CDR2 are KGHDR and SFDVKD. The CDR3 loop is CATSDSQAFTDTQYF. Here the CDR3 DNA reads TGTGCCACCAGTGATTCCCAGGCCTTCACAGATACGCAGTATTTT.

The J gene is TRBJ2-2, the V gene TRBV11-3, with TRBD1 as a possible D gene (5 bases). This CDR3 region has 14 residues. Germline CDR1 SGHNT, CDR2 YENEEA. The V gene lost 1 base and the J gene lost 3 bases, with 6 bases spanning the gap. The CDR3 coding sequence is TGTGCCAGCAGCTTAGCCAGGGACACCGGGGAGCTGTTTTTT. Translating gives CASSLARDTGELFF. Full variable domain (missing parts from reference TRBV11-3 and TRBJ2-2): EAGVVQSPRYKIIEKKQPVAFWCNPISGHNTLYWYLQNLGQGPELLIRYENEEAVDDSQLPKDRFSAERLKGVDSTLKIQPAELGDSAVYLCASSLARDTGELFFGEGSRLTVL.

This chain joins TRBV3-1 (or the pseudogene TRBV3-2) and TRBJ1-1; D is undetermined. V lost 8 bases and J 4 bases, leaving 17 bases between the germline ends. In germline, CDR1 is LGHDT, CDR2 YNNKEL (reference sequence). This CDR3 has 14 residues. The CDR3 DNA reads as TGTGCCAGCTCCGCGAAGAGAGGGATCACTGAAGCTTTCTTT. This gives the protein CASSAKRGITEAFF.

CDR3 coding DNA: TGTGCCAGCAGCCCACCTACGGGGGGCACAGATACGCAGTATTTT. It yields the protein CASSPPTGGTDTQYF. V and J are TRBV3-1 (or the pseudogene TRBV3-2) and TRBJ2-3, with a weak D call TRBD2 (6 bases). Germline V gene sequence: CDR1 LGHDT, CDR2 YNNKEL (reference sequence). V gave up 4 bases and J gave up 1 base, with 12 bases separating them. This CDR3 is built from 15 residues.

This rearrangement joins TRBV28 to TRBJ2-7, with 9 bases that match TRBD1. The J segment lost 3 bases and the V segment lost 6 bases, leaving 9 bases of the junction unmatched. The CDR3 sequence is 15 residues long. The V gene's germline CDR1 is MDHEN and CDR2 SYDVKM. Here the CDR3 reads CASSVLADRGYEQYV. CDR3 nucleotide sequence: TGTGCCAGCAGCGTCTTGGCGGACAGGGGCTACGAGCAGTACGTC.

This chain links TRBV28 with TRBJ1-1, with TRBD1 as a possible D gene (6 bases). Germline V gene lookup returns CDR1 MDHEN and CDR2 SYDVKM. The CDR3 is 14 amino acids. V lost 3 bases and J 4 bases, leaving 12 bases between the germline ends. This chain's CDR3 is CASSLTGDRTEAFF. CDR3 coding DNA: TGTGCCAGCAGTTTGACAGGAGATCGCACTGAAGCTTTCTTT. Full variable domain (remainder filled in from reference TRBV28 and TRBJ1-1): DVKVTQSSRYLVKRTGEKVFLECVQDMDHENMFWYRQDPGLGLRLIYFSYDVKMKEKGDIPEGYSVSREKKERFSLILESASTNQTSMYLCASSLTGDRTEAFFGQGTRLTVV.

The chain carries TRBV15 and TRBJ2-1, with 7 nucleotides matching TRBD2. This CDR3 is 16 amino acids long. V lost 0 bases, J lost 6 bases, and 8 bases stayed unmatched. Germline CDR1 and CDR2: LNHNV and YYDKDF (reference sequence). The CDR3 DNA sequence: TGTGCCACCAGCAGAGAATTGGCGGGAGTTGGCAATGAGCAGTTCTTC. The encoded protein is CATSRELAGVGNEQFF.

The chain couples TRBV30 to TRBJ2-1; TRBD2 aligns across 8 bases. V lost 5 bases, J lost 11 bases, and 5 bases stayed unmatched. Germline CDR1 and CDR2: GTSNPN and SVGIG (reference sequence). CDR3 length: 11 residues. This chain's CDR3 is CAWERESQQFF. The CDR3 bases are TGTGCCTGGGAGCGGGAGAGCCAGCAGTTCTTC. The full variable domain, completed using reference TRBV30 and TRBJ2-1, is SQTIHQWPATLVQPVGSPLSLECTVEGTSNPNLYWYRQAAGRGLQLLFYSVGIGQISSEVPQNLSASRPQDRQFILSSKKLLLSDSGFYLCAWERESQQFFGPGTRLTVL.

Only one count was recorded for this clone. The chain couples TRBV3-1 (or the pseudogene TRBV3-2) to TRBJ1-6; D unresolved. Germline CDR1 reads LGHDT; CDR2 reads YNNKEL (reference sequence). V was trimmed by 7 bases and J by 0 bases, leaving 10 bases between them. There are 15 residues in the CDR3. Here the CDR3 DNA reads TGTGCCAGCAAGAAACAGAGCTCCTATAATTCACCCCTCCACTTT. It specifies CASKKQSSYNSPLHF.

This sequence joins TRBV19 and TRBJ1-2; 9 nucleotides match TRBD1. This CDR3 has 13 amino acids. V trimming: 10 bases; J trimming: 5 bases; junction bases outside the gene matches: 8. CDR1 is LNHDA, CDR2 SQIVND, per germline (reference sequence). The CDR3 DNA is TGTGCCACCGGGACAGGGCTGGGATATGGCTACACCTTC. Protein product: CATGTGLGYGYTF.

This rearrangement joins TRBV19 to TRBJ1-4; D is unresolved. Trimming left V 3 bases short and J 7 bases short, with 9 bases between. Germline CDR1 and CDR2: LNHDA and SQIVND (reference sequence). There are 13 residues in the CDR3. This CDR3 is CASSIGRGEKLFF. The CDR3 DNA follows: TGTGCCAGTAGTATTGGGCGGGGTGAAAAACTGTTTTTT.

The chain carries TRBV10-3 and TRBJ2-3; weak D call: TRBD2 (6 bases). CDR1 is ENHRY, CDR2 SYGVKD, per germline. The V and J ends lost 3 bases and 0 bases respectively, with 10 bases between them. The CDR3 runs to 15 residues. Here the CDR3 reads CAISDPGTSTDTQYF. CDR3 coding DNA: TGTGCCATCAGTGACCCCGGGACTAGCACAGATACGCAGTATTTT.

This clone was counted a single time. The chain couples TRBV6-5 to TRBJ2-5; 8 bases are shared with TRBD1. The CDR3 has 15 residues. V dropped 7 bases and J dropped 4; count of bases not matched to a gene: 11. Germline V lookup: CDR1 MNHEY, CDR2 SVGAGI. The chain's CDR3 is CASMLDRTGRETQYF. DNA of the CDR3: TGTGCCAGCATGTTAGACCGGACAGGGAGAGAGACCCAGTACTTC.

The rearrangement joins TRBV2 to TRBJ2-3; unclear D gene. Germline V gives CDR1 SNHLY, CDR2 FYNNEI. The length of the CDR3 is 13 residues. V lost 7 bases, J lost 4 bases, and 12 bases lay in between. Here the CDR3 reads CASTRDPADTQYF. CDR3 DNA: TGTGCCAGCACGCGAGATCCCGCAGATACGCAGTATTTT.

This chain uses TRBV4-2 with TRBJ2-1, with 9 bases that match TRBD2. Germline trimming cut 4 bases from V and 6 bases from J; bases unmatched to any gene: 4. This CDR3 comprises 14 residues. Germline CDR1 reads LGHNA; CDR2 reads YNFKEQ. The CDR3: CASSPGLASNEQFF. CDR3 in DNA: TGTGCCAGCAGCCCGGGACTAGCCAGCAATGAGCAGTTCTTC.

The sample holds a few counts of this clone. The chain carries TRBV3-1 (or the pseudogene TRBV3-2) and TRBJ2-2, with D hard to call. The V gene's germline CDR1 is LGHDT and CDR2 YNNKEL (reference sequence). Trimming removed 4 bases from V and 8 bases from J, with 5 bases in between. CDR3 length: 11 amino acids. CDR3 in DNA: TGTGCCAGCAGCCCCCTTGGGGAGCTGTTTTTT. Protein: CASSPLGELFF.

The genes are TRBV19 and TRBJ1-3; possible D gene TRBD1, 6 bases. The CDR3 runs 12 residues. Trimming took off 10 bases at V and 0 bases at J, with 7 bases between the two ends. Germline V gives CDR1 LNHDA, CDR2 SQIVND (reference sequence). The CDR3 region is CATRGSGNTIYF. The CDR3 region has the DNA TGTGCCACCAGGGGCTCTGGAAACACCATATATTTT.

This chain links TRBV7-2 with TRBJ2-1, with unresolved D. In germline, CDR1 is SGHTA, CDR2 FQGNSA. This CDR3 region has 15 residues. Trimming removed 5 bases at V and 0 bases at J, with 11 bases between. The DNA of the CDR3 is TGTGCCAGCAGCGCCTGGTACATCTCCTACAATGAGCAGTTCTTC. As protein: CASSAWYISYNEQFF.

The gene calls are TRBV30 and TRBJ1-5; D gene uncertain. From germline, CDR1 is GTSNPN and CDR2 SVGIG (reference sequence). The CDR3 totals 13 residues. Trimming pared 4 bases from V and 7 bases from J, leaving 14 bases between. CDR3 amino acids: CAWNPRSLQPQHF. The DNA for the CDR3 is TGTGCCTGGAACCCTAGGTCCTTGCAGCCCCAGCATTTT. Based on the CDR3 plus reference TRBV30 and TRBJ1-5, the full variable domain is SQTIHQWPATLVQPVGSPLSLECTVEGTSNPNLYWYRQAAGRGLQLLFYSVGIGQISSEVPQNLSASRPQDRQFILSSKKLLLSDSGFYLCAWNPRSLQPQHFGDGTRLSIL.

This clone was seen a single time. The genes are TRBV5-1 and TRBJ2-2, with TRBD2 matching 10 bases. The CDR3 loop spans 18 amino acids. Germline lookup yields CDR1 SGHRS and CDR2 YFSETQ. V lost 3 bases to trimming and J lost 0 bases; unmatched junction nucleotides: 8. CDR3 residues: CASSYETSGPTNTGELFF. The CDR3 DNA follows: TGCGCCAGCAGCTACGAGACTAGCGGGCCTACGAACACCGGGGAGCTGTTTTTT.

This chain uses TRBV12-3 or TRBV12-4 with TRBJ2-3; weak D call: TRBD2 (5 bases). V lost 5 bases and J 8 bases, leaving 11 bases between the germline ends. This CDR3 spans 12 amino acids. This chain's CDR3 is CASSPTGGTQYF. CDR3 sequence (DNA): TGTGCCAGCAGTCCGACCGGAGGTACGCAGTATTTT.

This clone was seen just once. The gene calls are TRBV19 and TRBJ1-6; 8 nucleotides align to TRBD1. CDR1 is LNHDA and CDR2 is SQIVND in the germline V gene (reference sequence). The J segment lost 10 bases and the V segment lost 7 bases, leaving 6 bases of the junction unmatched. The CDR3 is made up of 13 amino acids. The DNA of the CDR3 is TGTGCCAGTACCCCGACAGGGGCCTCACCCCTCCACTTT. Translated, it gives CASTPTGASPLHF. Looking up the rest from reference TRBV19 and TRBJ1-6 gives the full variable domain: DGGITQSPKYLFRKEGQNVTLSCEQNLNHDAMYWYRQDPGQGLRLIYYSQIVNDFQKGDIAEGYSVSREKKESFPLTVTSAQKNPTAFYLCASTPTGASPLHFGNGTRLTVT.

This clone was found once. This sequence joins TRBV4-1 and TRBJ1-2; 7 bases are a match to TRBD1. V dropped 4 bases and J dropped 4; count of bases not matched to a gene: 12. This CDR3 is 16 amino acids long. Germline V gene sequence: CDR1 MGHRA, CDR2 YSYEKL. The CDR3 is CASSLKEGAMGYGYTF. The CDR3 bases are TGCGCCAGCAGCCTTAAGGAGGGGGCGATGGGCTATGGCTACACCTTC.

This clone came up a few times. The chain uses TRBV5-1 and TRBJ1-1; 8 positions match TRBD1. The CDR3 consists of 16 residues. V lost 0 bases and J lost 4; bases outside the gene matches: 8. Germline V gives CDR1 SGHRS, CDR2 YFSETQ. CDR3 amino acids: CASSLGAGTGPTEAFF. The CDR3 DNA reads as TGCGCCAGCAGCTTGGGCGCCGGGACAGGCCCCACTGAAGCTTTCTTT.

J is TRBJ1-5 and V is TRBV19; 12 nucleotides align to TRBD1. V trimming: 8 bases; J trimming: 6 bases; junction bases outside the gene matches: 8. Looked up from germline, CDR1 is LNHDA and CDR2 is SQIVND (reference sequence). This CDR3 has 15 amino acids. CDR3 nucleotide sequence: TGTGCCAGTCGTCGGGGACAGGGGGCCATTCAGCCCCAGCATTTT. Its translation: CASRRGQGAIQPQHF.

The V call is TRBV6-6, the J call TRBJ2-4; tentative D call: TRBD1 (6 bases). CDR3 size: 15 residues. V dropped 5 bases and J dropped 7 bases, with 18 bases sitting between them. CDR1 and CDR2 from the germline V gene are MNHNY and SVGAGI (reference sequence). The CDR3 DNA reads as TGTGCCAGCAGTCTCACCGGGACACCTGGGAACATTCAGTACTTC. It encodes CASSLTGTPGNIQYF.

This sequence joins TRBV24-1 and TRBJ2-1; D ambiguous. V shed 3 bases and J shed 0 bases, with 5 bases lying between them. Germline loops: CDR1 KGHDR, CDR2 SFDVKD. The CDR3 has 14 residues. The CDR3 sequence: CATSDVASYNEQFF. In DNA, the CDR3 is TGTGCCACCAGTGATGTGGCCTCCTACAATGAGCAGTTCTTC.